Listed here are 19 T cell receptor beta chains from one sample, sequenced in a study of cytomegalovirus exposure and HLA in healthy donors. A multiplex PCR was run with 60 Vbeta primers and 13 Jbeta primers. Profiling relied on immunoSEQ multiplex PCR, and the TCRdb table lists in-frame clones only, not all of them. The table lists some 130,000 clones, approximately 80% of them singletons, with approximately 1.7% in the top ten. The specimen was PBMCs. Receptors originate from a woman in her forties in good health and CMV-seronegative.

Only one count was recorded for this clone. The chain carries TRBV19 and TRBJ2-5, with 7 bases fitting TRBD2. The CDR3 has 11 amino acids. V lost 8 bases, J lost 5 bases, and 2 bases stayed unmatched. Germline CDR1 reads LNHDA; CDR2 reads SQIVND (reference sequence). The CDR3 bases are TGTGCCAGTCGACTAGCTGAGACCCAGTACTTC. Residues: CASRLAETQYF.

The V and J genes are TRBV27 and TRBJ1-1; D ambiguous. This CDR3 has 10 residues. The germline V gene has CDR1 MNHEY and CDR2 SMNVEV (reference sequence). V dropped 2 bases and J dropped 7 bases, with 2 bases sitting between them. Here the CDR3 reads CASSLHEAFF. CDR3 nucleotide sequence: TGTGCCAGCAGTTTACATGAAGCTTTCTTT.

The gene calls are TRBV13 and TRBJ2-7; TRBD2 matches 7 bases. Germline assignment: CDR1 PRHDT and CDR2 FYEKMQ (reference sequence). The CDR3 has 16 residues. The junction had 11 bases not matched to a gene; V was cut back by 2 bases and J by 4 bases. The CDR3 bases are TGTGCCAGCAGCTTAATCAGCAATGCGGGAGAATACGAGCAGTACTTC. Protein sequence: CASSLISNAGEYEQYF.

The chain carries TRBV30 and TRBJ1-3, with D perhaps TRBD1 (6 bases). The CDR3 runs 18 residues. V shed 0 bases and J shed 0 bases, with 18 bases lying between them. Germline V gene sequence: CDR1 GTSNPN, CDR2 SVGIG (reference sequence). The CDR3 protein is CAWSVQGLLTYSGNTIYF. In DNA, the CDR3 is TGTGCCTGGAGTGTACAGGGACTACTGACTTACTCTGGAAACACCATATATTTT.

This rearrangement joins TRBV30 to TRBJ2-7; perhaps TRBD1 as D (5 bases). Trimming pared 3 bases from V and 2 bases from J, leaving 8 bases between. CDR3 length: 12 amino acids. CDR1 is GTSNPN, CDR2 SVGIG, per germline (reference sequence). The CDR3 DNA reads TGTGCCTGGAGGACAGTCCCCTACGAGCAGTACTTC. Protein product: CAWRTVPYEQYF.

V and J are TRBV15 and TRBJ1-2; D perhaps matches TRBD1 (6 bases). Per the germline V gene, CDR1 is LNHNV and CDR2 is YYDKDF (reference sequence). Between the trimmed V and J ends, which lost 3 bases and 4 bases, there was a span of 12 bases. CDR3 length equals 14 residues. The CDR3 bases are TGTGCCACCAGCAGGGACGGGACAAGCTATGGCTACACCTTC. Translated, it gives CATSRDGTSYGYTF.

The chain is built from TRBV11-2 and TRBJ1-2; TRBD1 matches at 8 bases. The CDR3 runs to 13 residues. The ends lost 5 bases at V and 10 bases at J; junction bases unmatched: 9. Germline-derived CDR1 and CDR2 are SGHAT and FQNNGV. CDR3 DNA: TGTGCCAGCAGCCCCGGGACAGGTTCAACCTACACCTTC. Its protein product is CASSPGTGSTYTF.

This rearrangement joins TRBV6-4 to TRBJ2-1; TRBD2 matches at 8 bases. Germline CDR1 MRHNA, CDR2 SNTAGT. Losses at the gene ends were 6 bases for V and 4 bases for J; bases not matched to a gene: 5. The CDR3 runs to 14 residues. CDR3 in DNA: TGTGCCAGCAGAGGAACTAGCGGTTACAATGAGCAGTTCTTC. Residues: CASRGTSGYNEQFF.

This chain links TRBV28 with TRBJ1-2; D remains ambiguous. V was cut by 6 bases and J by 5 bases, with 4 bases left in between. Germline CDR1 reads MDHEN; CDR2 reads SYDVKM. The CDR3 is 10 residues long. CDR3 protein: CASSHYGYTF. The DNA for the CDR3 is TGTGCCAGCAGCCATTATGGCTACACCTTC.

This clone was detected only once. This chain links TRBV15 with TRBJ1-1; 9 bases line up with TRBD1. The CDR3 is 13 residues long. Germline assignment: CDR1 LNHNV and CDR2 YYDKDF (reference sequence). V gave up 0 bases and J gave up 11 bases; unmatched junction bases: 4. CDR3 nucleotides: TGTGCCACCAGCAGAGATCCGGGACAGGGCGCTTTCTTT. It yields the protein CATSRDPGQGAFF.

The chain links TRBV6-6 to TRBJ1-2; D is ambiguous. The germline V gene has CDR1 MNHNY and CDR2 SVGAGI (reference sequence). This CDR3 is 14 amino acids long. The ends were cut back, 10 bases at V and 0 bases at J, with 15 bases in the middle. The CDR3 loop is CAILPRTANYGYTF. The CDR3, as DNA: TGTGCCATACTCCCCCGCACAGCTAACTATGGCTACACCTTC.

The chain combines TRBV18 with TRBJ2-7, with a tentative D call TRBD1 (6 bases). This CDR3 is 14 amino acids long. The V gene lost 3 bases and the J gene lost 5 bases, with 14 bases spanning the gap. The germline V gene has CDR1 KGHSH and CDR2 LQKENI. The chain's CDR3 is CASSPYRESNEQYF. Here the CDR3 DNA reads TGTGCCAGCTCACCTTACAGGGAGAGTAACGAGCAGTACTTC.

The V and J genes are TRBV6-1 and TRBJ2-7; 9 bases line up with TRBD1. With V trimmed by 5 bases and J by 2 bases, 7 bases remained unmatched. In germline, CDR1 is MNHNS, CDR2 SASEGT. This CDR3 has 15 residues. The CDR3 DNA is TGTGCCAGCAGTAGACCGGGACAGGGTGCCTACGAGCAGTACTTC. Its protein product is CASSRPGQGAYEQYF.

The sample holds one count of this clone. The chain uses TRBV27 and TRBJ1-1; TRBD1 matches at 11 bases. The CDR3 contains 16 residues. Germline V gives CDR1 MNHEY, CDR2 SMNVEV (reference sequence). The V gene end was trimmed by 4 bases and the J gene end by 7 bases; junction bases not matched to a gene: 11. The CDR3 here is CASSSWTGGITREAFF. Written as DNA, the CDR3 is TGTGCCAGCAGTTCATGGACAGGGGGCATAACCCGTGAAGCTTTCTTT.

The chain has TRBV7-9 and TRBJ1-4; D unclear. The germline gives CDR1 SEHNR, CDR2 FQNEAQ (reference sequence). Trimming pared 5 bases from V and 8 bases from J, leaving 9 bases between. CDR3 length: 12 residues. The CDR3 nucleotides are TGTGCCAGCAGCCAGTTGTCGGAAAAACTGTTTTTT. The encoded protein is CASSQLSEKLFF.

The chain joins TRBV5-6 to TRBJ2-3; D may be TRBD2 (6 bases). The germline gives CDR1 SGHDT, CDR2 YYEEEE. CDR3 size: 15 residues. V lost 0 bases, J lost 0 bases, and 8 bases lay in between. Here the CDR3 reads CASSLVADSTDTQYF. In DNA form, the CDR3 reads TGTGCCAGCAGCTTGGTAGCGGATAGCACAGATACGCAGTATTTT.

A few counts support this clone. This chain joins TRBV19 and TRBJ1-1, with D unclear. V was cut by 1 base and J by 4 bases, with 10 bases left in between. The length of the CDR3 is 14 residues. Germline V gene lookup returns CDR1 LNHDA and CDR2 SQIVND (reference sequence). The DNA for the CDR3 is TGTGCCAGTAGTATAGCGGGGATGGTCACTGAAGCTTTCTTT. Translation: CASSIAGMVTEAFF. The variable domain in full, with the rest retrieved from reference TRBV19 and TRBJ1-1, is DGGITQSPKYLFRKEGQNVTLSCEQNLNHDAMYWYRQDPGQGLRLIYYSQIVNDFQKGDIAEGYSVSREKKESFPLTVTSAQKNPTAFYLCASSIAGMVTEAFFGQGTRLTVV.

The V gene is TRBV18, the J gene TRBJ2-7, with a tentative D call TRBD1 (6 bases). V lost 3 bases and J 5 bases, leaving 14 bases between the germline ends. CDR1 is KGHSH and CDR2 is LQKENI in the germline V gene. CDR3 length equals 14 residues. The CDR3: CASSPNRVQDEQYF. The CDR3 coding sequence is TGTGCCAGCTCACCCAACAGGGTACAAGACGAGCAGTACTTC.

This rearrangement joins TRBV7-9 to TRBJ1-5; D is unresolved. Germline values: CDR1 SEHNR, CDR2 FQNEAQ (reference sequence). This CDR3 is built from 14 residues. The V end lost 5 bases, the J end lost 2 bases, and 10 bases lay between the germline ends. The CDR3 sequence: CASSPGLGNQPQHF. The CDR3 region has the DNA TGTGCCAGCAGCCCCGGACTCGGCAATCAGCCCCAGCATTTT.